This T cell receptor (beta chain) was documented in a study of technical replicates of blood from a few donors. This table comes from immunoSEQ multiplex PCR, and its TCRdb copy is limited to in-frame clones, with some not included. Of around 80,000 clones in the sample, 93% were seen once. This sequence originates from a human donor in good health. The sequenced sample was T cells isolated from PBMCs.

This chain's CDR3 is CASSLGFDRNTGELFF. For the CDR3, the DNA is TGCGCCAGCAGCTTGGGATTTGACAGAAACACCGGGGAGCTGTTTTTT. V usage is TRBV5-1 and J usage is TRBJ2-2, with D perhaps TRBD1 (5 bases). The CDR3 is 16 amino acids. Germline V gene sequence: CDR1 SGHRS, CDR2 YFSETQ. V lost 0 bases and J 2 bases, leaving 11 bases between the germline ends.